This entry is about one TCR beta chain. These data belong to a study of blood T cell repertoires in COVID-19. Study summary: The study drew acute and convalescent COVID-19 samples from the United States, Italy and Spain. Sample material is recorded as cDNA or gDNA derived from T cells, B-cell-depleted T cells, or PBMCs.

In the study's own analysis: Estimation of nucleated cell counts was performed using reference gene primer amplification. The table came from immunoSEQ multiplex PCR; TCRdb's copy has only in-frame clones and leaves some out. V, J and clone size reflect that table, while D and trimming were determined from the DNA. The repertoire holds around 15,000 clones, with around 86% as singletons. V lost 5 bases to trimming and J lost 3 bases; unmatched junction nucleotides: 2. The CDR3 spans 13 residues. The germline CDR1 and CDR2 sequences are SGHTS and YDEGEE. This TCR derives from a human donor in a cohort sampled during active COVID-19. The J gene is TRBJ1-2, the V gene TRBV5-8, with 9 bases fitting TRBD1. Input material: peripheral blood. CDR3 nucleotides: TGTGCCAGCAGTCGGGACAGGGACTATGGCTACACCTTC. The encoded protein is CASSRDRDYGYTF. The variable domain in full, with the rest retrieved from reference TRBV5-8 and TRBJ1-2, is EAGVTQSPTHLIKTRGQQATLRCSPISGHTSVYWYQQALGLGLQFLLWYDEGEERNRGNFPPRFSGRQFPNYSSELNVNALELEDSALYLCASSRDRDYGYTFGSGTRLTVV.